The 27 T cell receptor beta chains in this list originate from one sample, sequenced in a study of shared clonotypes between healthy human individuals. The data were produced by immunoSEQ multiplex PCR, yet TCRdb's version contains in-frame clones alone and is incomplete. The sample holds around 2.3 million clones, approximately 95% seen once. Sequencing used naive CD4+ T cells sorted from blood. The subset: CD45RA+ positively selected. The receptors derive from a man aged 18-30 years in good health.

This clone came up once. The chain links TRBV28 to TRBJ1-1; D gene unclear. The CDR3 has 14 residues. CDR1 and CDR2 from the germline V gene are MDHEN and SYDVKM. V lost 7 bases to trimming and J lost 4 bases, with 16 bases between them. In DNA form, the CDR3 reads TGTGCCAGCACCGGGATGGAGAGGATCACTGAAGCTTTCTTT. It codes for CASTGMERITEAFF.

This clone was found once. The V and J genes are TRBV15 and TRBJ2-2; maybe TRBD1 (5 bases). Trimming cost V 1 base and J 6 bases, with 12 bases left between them. Germline V lookup: CDR1 LNHNV, CDR2 YYDKDF (reference sequence). This CDR3 comprises 15 residues. CDR3 in DNA: TGTGCCACCAGCAGAGGGAAGGGGAAGGCCGGGGAGCTGTTTTTT. As protein: CATSRGKGKAGELFF.

The rearrangement links TRBV2 to TRBJ1-1; D gene uncertain. V was trimmed by 6 bases and J by 5 bases, leaving 13 bases between them. This CDR3 region has 13 residues. Germline CDR1 and CDR2: SNHLY and FYNNEI. The CDR3 coding sequence is TGTGCCAGCAGGCCCAGGTTGTGGACTGAAGCTTTCTTT. Protein: CASRPRLWTEAFF.

V gene TRBV5-6 combines with J gene TRBJ2-7, with 9 bases matching TRBD1. J lost 3 bases, V lost 9 bases, and 7 bases had no gene match. CDR1 and CDR2 from the germline V gene are SGHDT and YYEEEE. CDR3 length equals 13 residues. The CDR3 region is CAIPGQGLYEQYF. The CDR3 region has the DNA TGTGCCATCCCGGGACAGGGACTCTACGAGCAGTACTTC.

The chain links TRBV10-1 to TRBJ2-3; TRBD2 agrees at 9 bases. CDR1 is WNHNN and CDR2 is SYGVQD in the germline V gene (reference sequence). This CDR3 has 16 amino acids. The ends lost 3 bases at V and 2 bases at J; junction bases unmatched: 6. This CDR3 reads CASSDPSGGTTDTQYF. CDR3 coding DNA: TGCGCCAGCAGTGACCCCAGCGGGGGGACCACAGATACGCAGTATTTT.

J is TRBJ2-5 and V is TRBV5-1; perhaps TRBD1 as D (5 bases). This CDR3 is built from 15 residues. V dropped 2 bases and J dropped 3 bases, with 14 bases sitting between them. Germline values: CDR1 SGHRS, CDR2 YFSETQ. The CDR3 here is CASSLTDPQEETQYF. In nucleotides, the CDR3 is TGCGCCAGCAGCTTAACTGATCCACAGGAAGAGACCCAGTACTTC.

V and J are TRBV12-1 and TRBJ2-7; TRBD2 is taken as the D call from the table, unchecked against the DNA. TRBV12-1 is designated a pseudogene. The CDR3 runs 14 residues. The CDR3 loop reads CASSFPGDYHEQYF. CDR3 coding DNA: TGTGCCAGCAGCTTCCCCGGGGACTACCACGAGCAGTACTTC.

The chain joins TRBV4-3 to TRBJ1-5, with D maybe TRBD1 (5 bases). The CDR3 is 16 residues long. CDR1 and CDR2 (germline): LGHNA, YSLEER. The ends were cut back, 0 bases at V and 5 bases at J, with 14 bases in the middle. The CDR3 here is CASSQDWGRIDQPQHF. The CDR3 coding sequence is TGCGCCAGCAGCCAAGATTGGGGGAGAATCGATCAGCCCCAGCATTTT.

J is TRBJ1-4 and V is TRBV18, with D maybe TRBD1 (5 bases). This CDR3 is 16 amino acids long. CDR1 is KGHSH and CDR2 is LQKENI in the germline V gene. With 3 bases removed from V and 0 bases from J, the gap between germline ends came to 11 bases. The CDR3 is CASSPPQEATNEKLFF. As DNA, the CDR3 is TGTGCCAGCTCACCCCCACAGGAAGCAACTAATGAAAAACTGTTTTTT. The whole variable domain, remainder taken from reference TRBV18 and TRBJ1-4, is NAGVMQNPRHLVRRRGQEARLRCSPMKGHSHVYWYRQLPEEGLKFMVYLQKENIIDESGMPKERFSAEFPKEGPSILRIQQVVRGDSAAYFCASSPPQEATNEKLFFGSGTQLSVL.

In its sample, this clone was seen once. The chain couples TRBV7-7 to TRBJ2-7; a weak D match, TRBD2 (6 bases). The CDR3 length is 14 residues. CDR1 is SSHAT and CDR2 is FNYEAQ in the germline V gene (reference sequence). Trimming took off 10 bases at V and 4 bases at J, with 20 bases between the two ends. CDR3 protein: CATTTGDHTYEQYF. For the CDR3, the DNA is TGTGCCACCACCACGGGGGATCATACGTACGAGCAGTACTTC.

The J gene is TRBJ2-7, the V gene TRBV2, with D possibly matching TRBD1 (6 bases). Germline-derived CDR1 and CDR2 are SNHLY and FYNNEI. The CDR3 runs 14 residues. Trimming left V 7 bases short and J 0 bases short, with 13 bases between. CDR3 in DNA: TGTGCCAGCACTGACAGGAGATTCTCCTACGAGCAGTACTTC. Translated: CASTDRRFSYEQYF.

The gene calls are TRBV7-2 and TRBJ2-1; 8 nucleotides line up with TRBD2. V was clipped by 0 bases and J by 7 bases; unmatched bases: 8. The length of the CDR3 is 16 residues. CDR1 SGHTA and CDR2 FQGNSA come from the germline V gene. In nucleotides, the CDR3 is TGTGCCAGCAGCTTAGCCTCTGGGACTAGTGTTAATGAGCAGTTCTTC. Translated: CASSLASGTSVNEQFF.

The CDR3 sequence: CASSLAMGAQSPLHF. The DNA for the CDR3 is TGTGCCAGCAGTTTAGCGATGGGGGCGCAATCACCCCTCCACTTT. The genes are TRBV28 and TRBJ1-6, with D tentatively TRBD1 (6 bases). V was trimmed by 2 bases and J by 10 bases, leaving 15 bases between them. CDR3 length: 15 amino acids. Per germline, CDR1 MDHEN and CDR2 SYDVKM.

The rearrangement links TRBV7-2 to TRBJ2-7, with 10 bases lining up with TRBD2. The CDR3 runs 15 residues. Germline V lookup: CDR1 SGHTA, CDR2 FQGNSA. The junction had 6 bases not matched to a gene; V was cut back by 4 bases and J by 3 bases. As DNA, the CDR3 is TGTGCCAGCAGCTCGGAAGCGGGAGGGTACTACGAGCAGTACTTC. Its protein product is CASSSEAGGYYEQYF.

The rearrangement uses TRBV5-1 and TRBJ2-1; D is ambiguous. Germline V gene sequence: CDR1 SGHRS, CDR2 YFSETQ. CDR3 length: 15 residues. Trimming took off 2 bases at V and 2 bases at J, with 11 bases between the two ends. CDR3 sequence (DNA): TGCGCCAGCAGCTTAGGCTTCGGGCCCTACAATGAGCAGTTCTTC. Translation: CASSLGFGPYNEQFF.

The chain recombines TRBV2 with TRBJ2-1; D call uncertain. V was shortened by 3 bases and J by 0 bases, with 9 bases between the two germline ends. Germline V gene sequence: CDR1 SNHLY, CDR2 FYNNEI. The CDR3 runs to 15 residues. The CDR3 nucleotides read TGTGCCAGCAGTGATGATGGGCCCTCCTACAATGAGCAGTTCTTC. Amino acids: CASSDDGPSYNEQFF.

The count of this clone is one. The chain is built from TRBV30 and TRBJ1-4; tentatively, D is TRBD1 (5 bases). The CDR3 covers 16 residues. Per the germline V gene, CDR1 is GTSNPN and CDR2 is SVGIG (reference sequence). V was clipped by 0 bases and J by 8 bases, with 19 bases between them. CDR3 region: CAWSVDVTARWEKLFF. For the CDR3, the DNA is TGTGCCTGGAGTGTAGATGTGACAGCGAGATGGGAAAAACTGTTTTTT.

This chain connects TRBV19 to TRBJ1-6; 9 positions agree with TRBD1. The junction had 9 bases not matched to a gene; V was cut back by 4 bases and J by 8 bases. Germline V lookup: CDR1 LNHDA, CDR2 SQIVND (reference sequence). This CDR3 comprises 16 residues. The CDR3 DNA reads as TGTGCCAGTAGTACCCGAGCCGGGACAGGGTATTCACCCCTCCACTTT. It encodes CASSTRAGTGYSPLHF.

V and J are TRBV5-1 and TRBJ2-6; 11 bases are a match to TRBD1. Germline CDR1 and CDR2: SGHRS and YFSETQ. This CDR3 region has 17 residues. Germline trimming cut 3 bases from V and 0 bases from J; bases unmatched to any gene: 2. The CDR3: CASSWDRGYSGANVLTF. CDR3 coding DNA: TGCGCCAGCAGCTGGGACAGGGGGTACTCTGGGGCCAACGTCCTGACTTTC.

The V call is TRBV7-8, the J call TRBJ2-7, with TRBD1 matching over 7 bases. CDR3 length equals 16 residues. In germline, CDR1 is SGHVS, CDR2 FQNEAQ. J gave up 2 bases and V 4 bases, and 11 bases lay outside the gene matches. Here the CDR3 DNA reads TGTGCCAGCAGCTCTCTATCCGGACAGGCTCCCTACGAGCAGTACTTC. Encoded protein: CASSSLSGQAPYEQYF.

This rearrangement joins TRBV25-1 to TRBJ1-3; D might be TRBD1 (6 bases). V dropped 3 bases and J dropped 0 bases, with 9 bases sitting between them. Looked up from germline, CDR1 is MGHDK and CDR2 is SYGVNS. CDR3 length: 15 amino acids. The CDR3, as DNA: TGTGCCAGCAGTGACGACAGGACCTCTGGAAACACCATATATTTT. It encodes CASSDDRTSGNTIYF. The complete variable domain, with remaining parts taken from reference TRBV25-1 and TRBJ1-3, reads EADIYQTPRYLVIGTGKKITLECSQTMGHDKMYWYQQDPGMELHLIHYSYGVNSTEKGDLSSESTVSRIRTEHFPLTLESARPSHTSQYLCASSDDRTSGNTIYFGEGSWLTVV.

The chain couples TRBV5-6 to TRBJ2-3; TRBD2 matches 12 bases. There are 16 residues in the CDR3. Looked up from germline, CDR1 is SGHDT and CDR2 is YYEEEE. V gave up 5 bases and J gave up 2 bases; unmatched junction bases: 6. CDR3 loop: CASRALAGGITDTQYF. In DNA, the CDR3 is TGTGCCAGCAGAGCCCTAGCGGGGGGGATCACAGATACGCAGTATTTT.

CDR3 DNA sequence: TGTGCCAGCTCACAGGGACAGGGCGGCAATCAGCCCCAGCATTTT. Translated: CASSQGQGGNQPQHF. The rearrangement links TRBV18 to TRBJ1-5; 9 bases agree with TRBD1. V shed 4 bases and J 2 bases; nucleotides not matched to a gene: 3. The CDR3 spans 15 residues. Germline V lookup: CDR1 KGHSH, CDR2 LQKENI.

This clone occurred once. This chain uses TRBV2 with TRBJ2-3, with 9 bases that match TRBD1. Germline loops: CDR1 SNHLY, CDR2 FYNNEI. J gave up 0 bases and V 5 bases, and 6 bases lay outside the gene matches. The CDR3 is 16 residues long. In DNA, the CDR3 is TGTGCCAGCAGTTTCGCGGGACAGGGTAGCACAGATACGCAGTATTTT. It yields the protein CASSFAGQGSTDTQYF.

This clone has just one count. Within the sample, other DNA sequences also encode this same CDR3. The V and J genes are TRBV30 and TRBJ2-3; possibly TRBD1 or TRBD2 for D (5 bases each). V lost 3 bases, J lost 6 bases, and 7 bases lay in between. Germline CDR1 GTSNPN, CDR2 SVGIG (reference sequence). The CDR3 spans 11 residues. The CDR3 reads CAWSEGDTQYF. CDR3 DNA sequence: TGTGCCTGGAGCGAGGGGGATACGCAGTATTTT.

The genes are TRBV27 and TRBJ2-7, with a tentative D call TRBD2 (6 bases). V lost 6 bases and J lost 3, with 15 bases in between. The V gene's germline CDR1 is MNHEY and CDR2 SMNVEV (reference sequence). There are 14 residues in the CDR3. CDR3 loop: CASSRRGSIYEQYF. As DNA, the CDR3 is TGTGCCAGCAGCCGACGGGGGTCAATCTACGAGCAGTACTTC.

The gene calls are TRBV27 and TRBJ2-7; 9 bases fit TRBD1. Trimming took 1 base from V and 4 from J; bases not matched to a gene: 5. The CDR3 is 15 amino acids. CDR1 is MNHEY and CDR2 is SMNVEV in the germline V gene (reference sequence). The CDR3 DNA is TGTGCCAGCAGTTTATGGGGGACAGGGATTTACGAGCAGTACTTC. Translated: CASSLWGTGIYEQYF.